Below, 17 T cell receptor beta chains from the same sample are listed, as sequenced in a study of blood T cells in healthy people across ages. The use of a sample-barcoded 5' primer and a J-beta primer mix characterized a second PCR of roughly 7 to 12 cycles. Using its own MiXCR run on the 5' RACE reads, TCRdb lists one record per CDR3 protein. The data contain some 670,000 distinct CDR3 sequences, about 50% of them singletons. Sequencing was carried out using blood. Receptors originate from a woman older than 75 in good health.

Remarks on this clonotype: This may be a read error, as it is one base from a much larger clone. This chain uses TRBV10-3 with TRBJ2-1; D tentatively reads TRBD1 or TRBD2 (5 bases each). The CDR3 sequence is 16 residues long. CDR1 and CDR2 from the germline V gene are ENHRY and SYGVKD. CDR3 residues: CATSRIGTPTYNEQFF. The CDR3 DNA reads TGTGCCACCAGTCGAATAGGGACCCCCACCTACAATGAGCAGTTCTTC.

This clonotype was recorded at least ten times. The rearrangement links TRBV7-2 to TRBJ2-2, with TRBD2 matching over 7 bases. There are 17 residues in the CDR3. Losses at the gene ends were 1 base for V and 5 bases for J; bases not matched to a gene: 10. Germline loops: CDR1 SGHTA, CDR2 FQGNSA. The CDR3 protein is CASSLVPGGGSTGELFF. The CDR3 bases are TGTGCCAGCAGCTTAGTCCCGGGCGGGGGTTCGACCGGGGAGCTGTTTTTT.

On this clonotype: One junction end disagrees with the germline gene, perhaps due to a read error. J is TRBJ2-6 and V is TRBV10-3; D is unclear. CDR1 is ENHRY and CDR2 is SYGVKD in the germline V gene. The CDR3 contains 16 residues. The CDR3 sequence: CAISESTSTGTNVLTF. CDR3 coding DNA: TGTGCCATCAGTGAGTCGACATCGACTGGGACCAACGTCCTGACTTTC.

This clonotype was seen at least ten times. The chain uses TRBV14 and TRBJ2-6; no clear D gene. This CDR3 comprises 15 residues. V dropped 4 bases and J dropped 1 base, with 8 bases sitting between them. CDR1 is SGHDN, CDR2 FVKESK, per germline. Written as DNA, the CDR3 is TGTGCCAGCAGCCCCCTTAAATCTGGGGCCAACGTCCTGACTTTC. Residues: CASSPLKSGANVLTF.

The rearrangement links TRBV29-1 to TRBJ2-1; D may be TRBD1 (5 bases). In germline, CDR1 is SQVTM, CDR2 ANQGSEA. The CDR3 totals 14 residues. Between the trimmed V and J ends, which lost 4 bases and 0 bases, there was a span of 10 bases. CDR3 protein: CSVGGGASYNEQFF. The DNA for the CDR3 is TGCAGCGTTGGGGGTGGGGCCTCCTACAATGAGCAGTTCTTC.

The rearrangement links TRBV20-1 to TRBJ2-1; tentatively, D is TRBD1 or TRBD2 (5 bases each). The CDR3 runs to 14 residues. Germline values: CDR1 DFQATT, CDR2 SNEGSKA (reference sequence). The V end was cut by 0 bases, the J end by 0 bases, with 6 bases between. CDR3 loop: CSARDGGSYNEQFF. The DNA for the CDR3 is TGCAGTGCTAGAGATGGGGGCTCCTACAATGAGCAGTTCTTC.

Concerning this clonotype itself: Being one base from a much bigger clone, this may be a read error. The chain recombines TRBV28 with TRBJ1-2, with no clear D. Trimming pared 11 bases from V and 6 bases from J, leaving 13 bases between. This CDR3 has 11 residues. Germline V gene sequence: CDR1 MDHEN, CDR2 SYDVKM. The CDR3 loop is CAGTKLDGYTF. CDR3 nucleotide sequence: TGTGCCGGCACAAAGTTGGATGGCTACACCTTC.

This clonotype has only a few counts. CDR3 sequence reads: CASSPGTGGLWPQHF. The CDR3, as DNA: TGTGCCAGCAGCCCCGGGACAGGGGGTCTGTGGCCCCAGCATTTT. V is TRBV3-1 and J is TRBJ1-5; the match to TRBD1 covers 11 bases. Germline assignment: CDR1 LGHDT and CDR2 YNNKEL (reference sequence). Trimming took 4 bases from V and 9 from J; bases not matched to a gene: 8. The CDR3 consists of 15 residues.

This clonotype was seen repeatedly, ten times or more. This sequence joins TRBV6-6 and TRBJ1-5; D may be TRBD1 (6 bases). V lost 3 bases to trimming and J lost 0 bases, with 9 bases between them. This CDR3 has 15 residues. Germline V gene data show CDR1 as MNHNY and CDR2 as SVGAGI (reference sequence). The CDR3: CASSYRTDSNQPQHF. The CDR3 DNA reads as TGTGCCAGCAGTTATAGGACAGATAGCAATCAGCCCCAGCATTTT.

At least ten counts were recorded for this clonotype. The CDR3 region has the DNA TGTGCCAGCAGTTCGGGATACAACTATGGCTACACCTTC. It translates to CASSSGYNYGYTF. V and J are TRBV12-3 or TRBV12-4 and TRBJ1-2; no clear D gene. This CDR3 is 13 amino acids long. V was clipped by 4 bases and J by 2 bases, with 8 bases between them.

The V gene is TRBV6-5, the J gene TRBJ1-3; D unresolved. There are 14 residues in the CDR3. Trimming took off 0 bases at V and 5 bases at J, with 8 bases between the two ends. Germline V lookup: CDR1 MNHEY, CDR2 SVGAGI. CDR3 DNA sequence: TGTGCCAGCAGTTACTCGACCGGTCGAAACACCATATATTTT. This encodes CASSYSTGRNTIYF.

The chain links TRBV7-2 to TRBJ2-3; perhaps TRBD1 as D (6 bases). The CDR3 totals 14 residues. Trimming cost V 4 bases and J 5 bases, with 13 bases left between them. Germline V gene data show CDR1 as SGHTA and CDR2 as FQGNSA. The CDR3 region is CASSSNAQGDTQYF. CDR3 DNA: TGTGCCAGCAGCTCCAACGCACAGGGAGATACGCAGTATTTT. Variable domain in full (rest from reference TRBV7-2 and TRBJ2-3): GAGVSQSPSNKVTEKGKDVELRCDPISGHTALYWYRQSLGQGLEFLIYFQGNSAPDKSGLPSDRFSAERTGGSVSTLTIQRTQQEDSAVYLCASSSNAQGDTQYFGPGTRLTVL.

V gene TRBV7-9 combines with J gene TRBJ2-4; D unclear. V lost 2 bases, J lost 8 bases, and 7 bases lay in between. Germline CDR1 is SEHNR and CDR2 is FQNEAQ (reference sequence). The CDR3 has 12 residues. The CDR3 coding sequence is TGTGCCAGCAGCTTAACGGCTGACATTCAGTACTTC. Its translation is CASSLTADIQYF.

CDR3 sequence reads: CASTMVGSSTDTQYF. The CDR3 bases are TGCGCCAGCACGATGGTCGGAAGTAGCACAGATACGCAGTATTTT. The chain has TRBV4-3 and TRBJ2-3; D is unclear. This CDR3 is 15 amino acids long. CDR1 and CDR2 from the germline V gene are LGHNA and YSLEER. Trimming shortened V by 7 bases and J by 0 bases, and 14 bases separated the two germline ends.

This chain connects TRBV7-2 to TRBJ2-7; D remains unclear. Germline CDR1 reads SGHTA; CDR2 reads FQGNSA. V gave up 4 bases and J gave up 7 bases, with 20 bases separating them. This CDR3 region has 15 residues. CDR3 sequence (DNA): TGTGCCAGCAGCTGGGTCAAGAGCTCCTACGATGAGCAGTACTTC. Its translation is CASSWVKSSYDEQYF. The full variable domain, in which reference TRBV7-2 and TRBJ2-7 provide the parts outside the CDR3, is GAGVSQSPSNKVTEKGKDVELRCDPISGHTALYWYRQSLGQGLEFLIYFQGNSAPDKSGLPSDRFSAERTGGSVSTLTIQRTQQEDSAVYLCASSWVKSSYDEQYFGPGTRLTVT.

This clonotype is a singleton in its sample. V and J are TRBV12-3 or TRBV12-4 and TRBJ2-5; 8 bases agree with TRBD1. The length of the CDR3 is 13 residues. V shed 7 bases and J 7 bases; nucleotides not matched to a gene: 8. CDR3 in amino acids: CASNQGALGTQYF. Here the CDR3 DNA reads TGTGCCAGCAACCAGGGGGCCTTGGGGACCCAGTACTTC.

The V and J genes are TRBV12-3 or TRBV12-4 and TRBJ2-1; 13 nucleotides match TRBD2. V lost 4 bases to trimming and J lost 8 bases; unmatched junction nucleotides: 5. The CDR3 loop spans 15 amino acids. As DNA, the CDR3 is TGTGCCAGCAGTTCGGGACTAGCGGGAATCGATGAGCAGTTCTTC. Protein sequence: CASSSGLAGIDEQFF.